Reported below is one T cell receptor (beta chain). The data belong to a study of shared clonotypes between healthy human individuals. V dropped 6 bases and J dropped 0 bases, with 15 bases sitting between them. Germline values: CDR1 LNHDA, CDR2 SQIVND (reference sequence). This CDR3 contains 16 residues. The assay was immunoSEQ multiplex PCR, and TCRdb's table has in-frame clones only and misses some. The sample lists about 2.4 million clones, roughly 93% occurring once. The origin of this receptor is a man aged 18 to 29 in good health. Some clones in this sample may be carry-over from other donors' samples. The material sequenced was naive CD4+ T cells from PBMCs. Subset denoted: CD45RA+ positively selected. The V call is TRBV19, the J call TRBJ2-1; D not resolved. CDR3 DNA: TGTGCCAGTAGATTAGCTCTCCGGAGCTCCTACAATGAGCAGTTCTTC. Translation: CASRLALRSSYNEQFF.